These 30 T cell receptor beta chains were all obtained from the same sample, sequenced in a study of T cells in Graves' hyperthyroidism and ophthalmopathy. RNA transcripts served as the template for amplifying TCR beta CDR3 regions. A set of HTBI primers served as the primers for a first-round RT-PCR of the TCR CDR3. TCRdb re-called the multiplex PCR reads through MiXCR, storing one row per CDR3 protein. The sample holds around 250,000 distinct CDR3 sequences; 16% are singletons and the top ten take around 28%. Input material: blood. The source is a woman aged 18 to 35 with Graves' ophthalmopathy.

The table lists this clonotype with many counts. The J gene is TRBJ1-5, the V gene TRBV7-8; D is uncertain. The V gene lost 2 bases and the J gene lost 0 bases, with 17 bases spanning the gap. Looked up from germline, CDR1 is SGHVS and CDR2 is FQNEAQ. The CDR3 runs to 18 residues. The CDR3 region is CASSLRSRLSLSNQPQHF. DNA of the CDR3: TGTGCCAGCAGCTTACGGTCTCGTCTTTCCCTTAGCAATCAGCCCCAGCATTTT.

The chain links TRBV5-1 to TRBJ2-7, with 13 bases fitting TRBD2. The germline V gene has CDR1 SGHRS and CDR2 YFSETQ. The V and J ends lost 3 bases and 5 bases, in that order; junction bases with no gene match: 5. The CDR3 consists of 15 residues. CDR3 in amino acids: CASSSGLAGAHEQYF. The CDR3 coding sequence is TGCGCCAGCAGCTCCGGACTAGCGGGAGCGCACGAGCAGTACTTC.

The table lists this clonotype with many counts. The chain uses TRBV3-1 and TRBJ2-1; D remains unclear. The germline V and J ends were trimmed by 0 bases and 8 bases, with 14 bases remaining between them. CDR1 is LGHDT, CDR2 YNNKEL, per germline (reference sequence). This CDR3 contains 15 residues. The CDR3 DNA reads as TGTGCCAGCAGCCAAGACGGCGTCCCAAGGTATGAGCAGTTCTTC. This encodes CASSQDGVPRYEQFF.

This clonotype was counted at least ten times. V and J are TRBV11-3 and TRBJ2-3, with no clear D. The ends were cut back, 5 bases at V and 5 bases at J, with 8 bases in the middle. Germline V gives CDR1 SGHNT, CDR2 YENEEA. The CDR3 contains 12 residues. The CDR3 coding sequence is TGTGCCAGCAGCCCTCTAGGAGATACGCAGTATTTT. It codes for CASSPLGDTQYF.

At least ten counts were recorded for this clonotype. V and J are TRBV5-1 and TRBJ1-1, with 7 bases fitting TRBD1. Trimming at V came to 3 bases and at J to 3 bases, leaving 11 bases not matched to a gene. From germline, CDR1 is SGHRS and CDR2 YFSETQ. This CDR3 is 16 amino acids long. For the CDR3, the DNA is TGCGCCAGCAGCTCTAGCGACAGGGACGGATACACTGAAGCTTTCTTT. Protein: CASSSSDRDGYTEAFF.

At least ten counts were recorded for this clonotype. V gene TRBV7-3 combines with J gene TRBJ2-3; 9 bases map to TRBD1. CDR3 length: 17 residues. The germline V gene has CDR1 SGHTA and CDR2 FQGTGA. J gave up 0 bases and V 1 base, and 5 bases lay outside the gene matches. The CDR3 region is CASSLMVGTGSTDTQYF. The CDR3 DNA is TGTGCCAGCAGCTTAATGGTTGGGACAGGGAGCACAGATACGCAGTATTTT.

This clonotype was seen many times. This sequence joins TRBV7-9 and TRBJ2-2, with D possibly called TRBD1 or TRBD2 (5 bases each). Germline V CDR1 and CDR2: SEHNR, FQNEAQ (reference sequence). CDR3 length: 17 amino acids. V was pared by 5 bases and J by 2 bases, with 18 bases between. The CDR3 DNA follows: TGTGCCAGCAGCCCCCCTTTTGTGGGGGTCAACACCGGGGAGCTGTTTTTT. Translating it yields CASSPPFVGVNTGELFF.

This clonotype occurred many times. The V gene is TRBV28, the J gene TRBJ1-2; D gene ambiguous. V lost 1 base, J lost 2 bases, and 11 bases lay in between. Germline CDR1 MDHEN, CDR2 SYDVKM. The CDR3 spans 15 residues. The CDR3 DNA reads TGTGCCAGCAGTTTATTACCGGGTCTAAACTATGGCTACACCTTC. This sequence encodes CASSLLPGLNYGYTF.

The gene calls are TRBV5-1 and TRBJ2-5, with 8 bases that match TRBD1. Germline V gene sequence: CDR1 SGHRS, CDR2 YFSETQ. This CDR3 is 16 amino acids long. V dropped 4 bases and J dropped 4; count of bases not matched to a gene: 12. The CDR3 bases are TGCGCCAGCAGCCCGGTGGGGGACAGGCCTGTAGAGACCCAGTACTTC. Protein product: CASSPVGDRPVETQYF.

This clonotype appeared many times. V gene TRBV29-1 combines with J gene TRBJ2-3, with a weak D call TRBD2 (6 bases). V shed 7 bases and J shed 8 bases, with 16 bases lying between them. Germline V gene sequence: CDR1 SQVTM, CDR2 ANQGSEA. The CDR3 is made up of 12 amino acids. The CDR3 is CSGGELGATQYF. In DNA form, the CDR3 reads TGCAGCGGGGGGGAACTTGGAGCTACGCAGTATTTT.

This clonotype was seen ten or more times. This rearrangement joins TRBV2 to TRBJ1-3, with 10 bases that match TRBD1. The CDR3 loop spans 17 amino acids. Trimming cost V 6 bases and J 1 base; bases outside gene matches: 9. The germline V gene has CDR1 SNHLY and CDR2 FYNNEI. CDR3 sequence: CASRQRGTGVSGNTIYF. Here the CDR3 DNA reads TGTGCCAGCAGGCAAAGAGGGACAGGGGTTTCTGGAAACACCATATATTTT. The full variable domain, with the rest looked up from reference TRBV2 and TRBJ1-3, is EPEVTQTPSHQVTQMGQEVILRCVPISNHLYFYWYRQILGQKVEFLVSFYNNEISEKSEIFDDQFSVERPDGSNFTLKIRSTKLEDSAMYFCASRQRGTGVSGNTIYFGEGSWLTVV.

This clonotype showed up many times. The rearrangement joins TRBV9 to TRBJ2-3; 13 nucleotides line up with TRBD2. The CDR3 contains 17 residues. J was trimmed by 0 bases and V by 4 bases; bases with no gene match: 5. Germline loops: CDR1 SGDLS, CDR2 YYNGEE. CDR3 nucleotides: TGTGCCAGCAGCACCTGGACTAGCGGGAGTAGCACAGATACGCAGTATTTT. This encodes CASSTWTSGSSTDTQYF.

This clonotype occurred many times. The chain combines TRBV6-1 with TRBJ1-1; D is uncertain. Trimming cost V 9 bases and J 1 base, with 12 bases left between them. Germline lookup yields CDR1 MNHNS and CDR2 SASEGT. CDR3 length equals 13 residues. CDR3 sequence reads: CASQEVRNTEAFF. DNA of the CDR3: TGTGCCAGTCAGGAAGTGAGGAACACTGAAGCTTTCTTT.

This clonotype came up many times. V gene TRBV28 combines with J gene TRBJ2-2, with D possibly TRBD2 on 7 matching bases. The CDR3 sequence is 16 residues long. CDR1 and CDR2 from the germline V gene are MDHEN and SYDVKM. Trimming took off 6 bases at V and 4 bases at J, with 18 bases between the two ends. This CDR3 reads CASSLQRGRGTGELFF. In DNA form, the CDR3 reads TGTGCCAGCAGCTTACAGAGGGGGAGGGGCACCGGGGAGCTGTTTTTT. Complete variable domain (other parts from reference TRBV28 and TRBJ2-2): DVKVTQSSRYLVKRTGEKVFLECVQDMDHENMFWYRQDPGLGLRLIYFSYDVKMKEKGDIPEGYSVSREKKERFSLILESASTNQTSMYLCASSLQRGRGTGELFFGEGSRLTVL.

A few counts support this clonotype. A much more abundant neighbour one base away suggests this may be a read error. This chain joins TRBV5-1 and TRBJ2-7; D call uncertain. This CDR3 contains 12 residues. Germline CDR1 reads SGHRS; CDR2 reads YFSETQ. Trimming pared 7 bases from V and 7 bases from J, leaving 15 bases between. The CDR3 bases are TGCGCCAGCGGATTCTTGGCAGCTGAGCAGTACTTC. Its translation is CASGFLAAEQYF.

This clonotype was picked up many times. CDR3: CASSVGRGAEQYF. The CDR3 DNA sequence: TGTGCCAGCAGCGTAGGTCGCGGGGCGGAGCAGTACTTC. The chain recombines TRBV2 with TRBJ2-7, with D possibly being TRBD2 (6 bases). The V end lost 6 bases, the J end lost 7 bases, and 16 bases lay between the germline ends. CDR1 and CDR2 from the germline V gene are SNHLY and FYNNEI. The CDR3 covers 13 residues.

This clonotype came up many times. The chain employs TRBV28 and TRBJ2-6; 7 bases align to TRBD1. The CDR3 runs 16 residues. Losses at the gene ends were 5 bases for V and 1 base for J; bases not matched to a gene: 5. Germline CDR1 is MDHEN and CDR2 is SYDVKM. CDR3 nucleotide sequence: TGTGCCAGCAGTAAGGGGACAGTATCTGGGGCCAACGTCCTGACTTTC. Translation gives CASSKGTVSGANVLTF.

The table lists this clonotype with many counts. This chain links TRBV27 with TRBJ2-1; D is unclear. The CDR3 is made up of 14 amino acids. Deletions cut 10 bases from V and 0 bases from J, with 13 bases between. The germline gives CDR1 MNHEY, CDR2 SMNVEV (reference sequence). The CDR3 sequence: CATGQWASYNEQFF. The CDR3 DNA reads as TGTGCCACCGGCCAGTGGGCCTCCTACAATGAGCAGTTCTTC.

This clonotype has a count of ten or more. The chain joins TRBV7-2 to TRBJ1-2; possibly TRBD1 for D (6 bases). Germline assignment: CDR1 SGHTA and CDR2 FQGNSA. This CDR3 is 15 amino acids long. The germline V and J ends were trimmed by 5 bases and 7 bases, with 20 bases remaining between them. As DNA, the CDR3 is TGTGCCAGCAGCCCCAAAACACAGGGTTTCGGTGGCTACACCTTC. It translates to CASSPKTQGFGGYTF.

At least ten counts were recorded for this clonotype. The chain carries TRBV12-5 and TRBJ2-1; the match to TRBD2 covers 15 bases. The germline CDR1 and CDR2 sequences are LGHNT and FRNRAP. J gave up 8 bases and V 3 bases, and 2 bases lay outside the gene matches. The CDR3 runs 15 residues. The CDR3 DNA reads TGTGCTAGTGGTTTCGGGACTAGCGGGAGGCATGAGCAGTTCTTC. As protein: CASGFGTSGRHEQFF.

In its sample, this clonotype was seen many times. The chain employs TRBV9 and TRBJ2-3, with D hard to call. V lost 3 bases to trimming and J lost 5 bases, with 7 bases between them. Germline V lookup: CDR1 SGDLS, CDR2 YYNGEE. The CDR3 length is 12 residues. The CDR3 here is CASSAIEDTQYF. The CDR3, as DNA: TGTGCCAGCAGCGCAATCGAAGATACGCAGTATTTT. Full variable domain (rest looked up from reference TRBV9 and TRBJ2-3): DSGVTQTPKHLITATGQRVTLRCSPRSGDLSVYWYQQSLDQGLQFLIQYYNGEERAKGNILERFSAQQFPDLHSELNLSSLELGDSALYFCASSAIEDTQYFGPGTRLTVL.

This clonotype was observed at least ten times. The chain links TRBV7-9 to TRBJ1-5; 8 bases map to TRBD1. Germline-derived CDR1 and CDR2 are SEHNR and FQNEAQ (reference sequence). CDR3 size: 15 residues. The J segment lost 4 bases and the V segment lost 4 bases, leaving 6 bases of the junction unmatched. CDR3 bases: TGTGCCAGCAGCTACGGACAGGGTCCGAATCAGCCCCAGCATTTT. Translated: CASSYGQGPNQPQHF.

The rearrangement uses TRBV12-3 or TRBV12-4 and TRBJ1-1; 11 bases align to TRBD1. Trimming removed 7 bases from V and 5 bases from J; junction bases left unmatched: 12. The length of the CDR3 is 16 residues. The CDR3 DNA reads TGTGCCAGCACTGGGCCGGGACAGGGGGAGGGGACTGAAGCTTTCTTT. This gives the protein CASTGPGQGEGTEAFF.

This clonotype was seen many times. CDR3 amino acids: CASSAGRTDTQYF. The CDR3 DNA follows: TGTGCCAGCTCAGCGGGGCGCACAGATACGCAGTATTTT. The rearrangement links TRBV18 to TRBJ2-3, with a tentative D call TRBD2 (6 bases). The CDR3 runs 13 residues. Germline lookup yields CDR1 KGHSH and CDR2 LQKENI. Trimming took off 5 bases at V and 1 base at J, with 7 bases between the two ends.

The sample holds many counts of this clonotype. The chain uses TRBV7-9 and TRBJ2-5, with TRBD2 matching 8 bases. This CDR3 region has 17 residues. The junction had 10 bases not matched to a gene; V was cut back by 2 bases and J by 2 bases. Germline V gene data show CDR1 as SEHNR and CDR2 as FQNEAQ (reference sequence). CDR3 in DNA: TGTGCCAGCAGCTTACCCCGGGGGGGAAGCGCACAAGAGACCCAGTACTTC. Translated, it gives CASSLPRGGSAQETQYF.

The J gene is TRBJ2-1, the V gene TRBV19, with TRBD2 identical over 10 bases. This CDR3 is built from 14 residues. The J segment lost 8 bases and the V segment lost 4 bases, leaving 5 bases of the junction unmatched. Germline V gene data show CDR1 as LNHDA and CDR2 as SQIVND (reference sequence). The CDR3 loop is CASSTSGGLYEQFF. The CDR3 DNA follows: TGTGCCAGTAGTACTAGCGGGGGACTTTATGAGCAGTTCTTC.

This clonotype was counted ten times or more. The chain carries TRBV9 and TRBJ2-3, with TRBD2 matching over 10 bases. The CDR3 runs to 17 residues. Trimming removed 4 bases from V and 0 bases from J; junction bases left unmatched: 8. Germline V gene lookup returns CDR1 SGDLS and CDR2 YYNGEE. The CDR3 nucleotides are TGTGCCAGCAGCACCCCTAGCGGGGGTGCTAGCACAGATACGCAGTATTTT. It translates to CASSTPSGGASTDTQYF.

There are a few counts of this clonotype. The chain employs TRBV29-1 and TRBJ2-2; 12 positions agree with TRBD1. Trimming at V came to 6 bases and at J to 1 base, leaving 9 bases not matched to a gene. CDR3 length equals 17 residues. In germline, CDR1 is SQVTM, CDR2 ANQGSEA. CDR3: CSVGTGGLKLNTGELFF. CDR3 coding DNA: TGCAGCGTAGGGACAGGGGGCCTGAAATTGAACACCGGGGAGCTGTTTTTT.

Remarks on this clonotype: This may be a read error, as it is one base from a much larger clone. The chain carries TRBV2 and TRBJ2-7; unclear D gene. CDR1 and CDR2 from the germline V gene are SNHLY and FYNNEI. The CDR3 is made up of 14 amino acids. CDR3 amino acids: CAGSETYPSYEQYF. For the CDR3, the DNA is TGTGCCGGCAGTGAAACGTACCCCTCCTACGAGCAGTACTTC.

The chain employs TRBV11-2 and TRBJ1-1, with 9 bases lining up with TRBD1. The CDR3 has 17 residues. Germline values: CDR1 SGHAT, CDR2 FQNNGV. V lost 5 bases, J lost 4 bases, and 14 bases stayed unmatched. CDR3 in amino acids: CASSPGGFGTGPTEAFF. Written as DNA, the CDR3 is TGTGCCAGCAGCCCAGGTGGATTTGGGACAGGGCCCACTGAAGCTTTCTTT.